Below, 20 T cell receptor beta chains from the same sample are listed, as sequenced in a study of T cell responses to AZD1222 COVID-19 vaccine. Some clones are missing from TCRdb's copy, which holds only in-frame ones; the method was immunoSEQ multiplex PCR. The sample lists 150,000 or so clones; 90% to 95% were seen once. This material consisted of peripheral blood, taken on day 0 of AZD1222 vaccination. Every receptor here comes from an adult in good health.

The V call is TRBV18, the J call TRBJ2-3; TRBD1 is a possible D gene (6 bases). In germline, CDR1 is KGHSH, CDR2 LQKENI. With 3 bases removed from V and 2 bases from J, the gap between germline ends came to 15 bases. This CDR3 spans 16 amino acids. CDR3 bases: TGTGCCAGCTCACCTTTTTTCGGACAGAACACAGATACGCAGTATTTT. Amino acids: CASSPFFGQNTDTQYF. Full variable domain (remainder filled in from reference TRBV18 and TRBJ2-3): NAGVMQNPRHLVRRRGQEARLRCSPMKGHSHVYWYRQLPEEGLKFMVYLQKENIIDESGMPKERFSAEFPKEGPSILRIQQVVRGDSAAYFCASSPFFGQNTDTQYFGPGTRLTVL.

Here the CDR3 DNA reads TGTGCCAGTAGCCGTACGGGTCAAAGAGTGGGCCGTAACTATGGCTACACCTTC. Encoded protein: CASSRTGQRVGRNYGYTF. V gene TRBV19 combines with J gene TRBJ1-2, with no clear D. CDR3 length: 18 amino acids. V gave up 6 bases and J gave up 1 base, with 24 bases separating them. CDR1 and CDR2 from the germline V gene are LNHDA and SQIVND (reference sequence).

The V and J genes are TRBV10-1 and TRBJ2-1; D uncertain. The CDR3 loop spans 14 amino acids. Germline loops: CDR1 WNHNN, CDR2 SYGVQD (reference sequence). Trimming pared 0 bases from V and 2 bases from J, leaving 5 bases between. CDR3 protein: CASSESTTYNEQFF. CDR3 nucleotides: TGCGCCAGCAGTGAGTCTACGACCTACAATGAGCAGTTCTTC.

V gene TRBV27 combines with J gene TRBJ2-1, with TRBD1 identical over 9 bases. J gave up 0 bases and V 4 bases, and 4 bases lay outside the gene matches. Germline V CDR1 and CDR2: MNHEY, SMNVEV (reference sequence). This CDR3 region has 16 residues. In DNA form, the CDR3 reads TGTGCCAGCAGTTACGGGACAGGGAGCTCCTACAATGAGCAGTTCTTC. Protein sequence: CASSYGTGSSYNEQFF.

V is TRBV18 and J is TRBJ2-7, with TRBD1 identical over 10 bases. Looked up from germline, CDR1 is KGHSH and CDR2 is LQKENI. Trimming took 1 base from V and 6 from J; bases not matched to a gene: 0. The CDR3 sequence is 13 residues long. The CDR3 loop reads CASSPRTGGEQYF. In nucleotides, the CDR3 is TGTGCCAGCTCACCACGGACAGGGGGCGAGCAGTACTTC.

CDR3 sequence (DNA): TGTGCCGCGGGGGCCCAGCCCCAGCATTTT. This translates into CAAGAQPQHF. V is TRBV27 and J is TRBJ1-5; maybe TRBD1 (6 bases). With 11 bases removed from V and 7 bases from J, the gap between germline ends came to 9 bases. The CDR3 extends over 10 amino acids. Germline V gene data show CDR1 as MNHEY and CDR2 as SMNVEV (reference sequence).

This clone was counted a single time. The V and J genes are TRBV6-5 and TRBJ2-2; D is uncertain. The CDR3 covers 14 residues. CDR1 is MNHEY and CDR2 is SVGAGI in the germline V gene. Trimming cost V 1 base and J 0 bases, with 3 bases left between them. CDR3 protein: CASSYFPNTGELFF. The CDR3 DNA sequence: TGTGCCAGCAGTTACTTCCCGAACACCGGGGAGCTGTTTTTT.

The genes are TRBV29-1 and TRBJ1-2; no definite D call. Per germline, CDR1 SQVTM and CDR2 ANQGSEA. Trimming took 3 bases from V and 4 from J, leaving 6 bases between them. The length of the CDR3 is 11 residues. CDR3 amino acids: CSVEAVYGYTF. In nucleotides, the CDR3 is TGCAGCGTTGAGGCTGTCTATGGCTACACCTTC.

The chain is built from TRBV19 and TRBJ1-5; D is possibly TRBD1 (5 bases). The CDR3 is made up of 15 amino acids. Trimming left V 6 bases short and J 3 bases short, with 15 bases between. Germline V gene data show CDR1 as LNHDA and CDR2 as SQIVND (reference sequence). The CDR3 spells CASSRGGEDNQPQHF. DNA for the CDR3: TGTGCCAGTAGCCGGGGAGGGGAGGACAATCAGCCCCAGCATTTT.

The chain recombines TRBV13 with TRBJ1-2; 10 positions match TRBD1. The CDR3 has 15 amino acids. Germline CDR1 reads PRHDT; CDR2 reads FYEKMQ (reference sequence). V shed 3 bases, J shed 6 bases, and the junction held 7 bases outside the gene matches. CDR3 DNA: TGTGCCAGCAGCTTCGAAGGACAGGGGGTTGATGGCTACACCTTC. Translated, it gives CASSFEGQGVDGYTF. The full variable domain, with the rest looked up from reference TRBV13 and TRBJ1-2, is AAGVIQSPRHLIKEKRETATLKCYPIPRHDTVYWYQQGPGQDPQFLISFYEKMQSDKGSIPDRFSAQQFSDYHSELNMSSLELGDSALYFCASSFEGQGVDGYTFGSGTRLTVV.

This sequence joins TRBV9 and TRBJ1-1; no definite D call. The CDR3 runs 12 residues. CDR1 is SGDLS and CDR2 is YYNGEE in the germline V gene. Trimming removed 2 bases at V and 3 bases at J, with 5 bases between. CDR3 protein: CASSVGDTEAFF. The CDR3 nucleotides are TGTGCCAGCAGCGTCGGGGACACTGAAGCTTTCTTT.

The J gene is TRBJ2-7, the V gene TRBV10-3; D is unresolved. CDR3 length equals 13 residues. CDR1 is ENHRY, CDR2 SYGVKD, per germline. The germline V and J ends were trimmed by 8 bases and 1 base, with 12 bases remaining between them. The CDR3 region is CAIQTDGSYEQYF. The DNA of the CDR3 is TGTGCCATCCAAACCGACGGTTCCTACGAGCAGTACTTC.

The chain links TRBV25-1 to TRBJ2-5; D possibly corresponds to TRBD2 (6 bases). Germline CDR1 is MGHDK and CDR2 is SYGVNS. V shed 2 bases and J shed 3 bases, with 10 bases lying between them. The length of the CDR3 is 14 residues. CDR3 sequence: CASSEHGSEETQYF. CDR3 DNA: TGTGCCAGCAGTGAACACGGGAGCGAAGAGACCCAGTACTTC.

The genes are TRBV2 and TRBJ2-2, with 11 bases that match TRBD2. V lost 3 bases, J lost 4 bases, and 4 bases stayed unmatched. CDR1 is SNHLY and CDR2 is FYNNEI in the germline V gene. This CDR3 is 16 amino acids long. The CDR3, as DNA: TGTGCCAGCAGTGACCTTAGCGGGAGGGGCACCGGGGAGCTGTTTTTT. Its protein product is CASSDLSGRGTGELFF.

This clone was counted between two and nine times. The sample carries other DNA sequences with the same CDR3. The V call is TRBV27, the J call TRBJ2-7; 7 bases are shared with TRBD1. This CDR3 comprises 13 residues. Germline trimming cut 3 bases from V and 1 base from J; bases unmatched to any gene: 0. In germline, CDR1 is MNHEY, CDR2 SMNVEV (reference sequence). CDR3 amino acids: CASSLTGSYEQYF. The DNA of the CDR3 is TGTGCCAGCAGTTTGACAGGGTCCTACGAGCAGTACTTC.

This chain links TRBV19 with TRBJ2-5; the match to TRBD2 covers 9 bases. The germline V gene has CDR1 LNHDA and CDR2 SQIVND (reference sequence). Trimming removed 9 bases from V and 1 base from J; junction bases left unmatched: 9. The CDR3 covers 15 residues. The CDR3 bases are TGTGCCAGCTCGCCCCGGACTAGCGCCCAAGAGACCCAGTACTTC. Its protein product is CASSPRTSAQETQYF.

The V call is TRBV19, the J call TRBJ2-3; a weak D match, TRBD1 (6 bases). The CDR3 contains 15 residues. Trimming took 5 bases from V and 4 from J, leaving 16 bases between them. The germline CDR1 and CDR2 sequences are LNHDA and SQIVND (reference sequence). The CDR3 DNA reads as TGTGCCAGTAGTTCCAACAGGGTGTTGGCAGATACGCAGTATTTT. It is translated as CASSSNRVLADTQYF.

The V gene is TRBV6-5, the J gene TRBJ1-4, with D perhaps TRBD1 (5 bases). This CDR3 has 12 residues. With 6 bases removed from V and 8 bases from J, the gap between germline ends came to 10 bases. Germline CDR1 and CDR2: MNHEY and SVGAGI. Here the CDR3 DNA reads TGTGCCAGCAGAGGGACGTTCGAAAAACTGTTTTTT. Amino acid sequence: CASRGTFEKLFF.

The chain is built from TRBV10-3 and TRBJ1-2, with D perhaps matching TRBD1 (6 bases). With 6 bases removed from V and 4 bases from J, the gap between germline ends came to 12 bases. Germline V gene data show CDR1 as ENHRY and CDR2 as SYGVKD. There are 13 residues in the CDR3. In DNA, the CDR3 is TGTGCCATCAGGTTTGACAGGTTCTATGGCTACACCTTC. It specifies CAIRFDRFYGYTF.

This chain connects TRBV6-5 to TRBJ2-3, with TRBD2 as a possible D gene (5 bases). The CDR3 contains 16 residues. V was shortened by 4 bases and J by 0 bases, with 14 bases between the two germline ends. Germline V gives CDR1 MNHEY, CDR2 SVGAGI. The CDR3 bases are TGTGCCAGCAGTTCGAGGACTGACTTTAGCACAGATACGCAGTATTTT. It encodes CASSSRTDFSTDTQYF.